One and the same sample provided the 26 T cell receptor beta chains below, sequenced in a study of CD8 T cells in ankylosing spondylitis (dated by TCRdb to 2017 to 2019). What the research found in general, with its limitations: A TCR beta motif made up of several highly homologous amino acid variants appeared to be characteristic of blood from ankylosing spondylitis patients.

Antigens of these TCRs are unknown. Library generation was performed with 5' RACE. Instrument on record: Illumina HiSeq 2500. The public reads were reprocessed in TCRdb via fastp at Q25 and MiXCR, keeping in-frame beta chains. Rows with one shared CDR3 protein collapse into an entry with the most common genes and DNA. In this sample the table shows hundreds of thousands of distinct CDR3 sequences, 9.5% to 15% of which occur a single time. In total, the top ten clones hold 6.5% to 7% of the sample. Sequencing was carried out using blood, either unsorted or a sorted T cell fraction (not recorded which). All receptors come from a male donor with ankylosing spondylitis.

The J gene is TRBJ1-2, the V gene TRBV20-1; possible D gene TRBD1, 6 bases. V shed 2 bases and J shed 4 bases, with 11 bases lying between them. CDR3 length: 13 residues. Germline assignment: CDR1 DFQATT and CDR2 SNEGSKA (reference sequence). CDR3 bases: TGCAGTGCTAGATCCCAGGGGTTCTATGGCTACACCTTC. Translating it yields CSARSQGFYGYTF.

This clonotype turned up a few times. J is TRBJ1-6 and V is TRBV12-3 or TRBV12-4; the match to TRBD1 covers 7 bases. The ends lost 5 bases at V and 10 bases at J; junction bases unmatched: 5. There are 13 residues in the CDR3. The CDR3 DNA reads TGTGCCAGCAGTCCCGGGACAGTATCACCCCTCCACTTT. Translating it yields CASSPGTVSPLHF.

The sample holds many counts of this clonotype. The V call is TRBV29-1, the J call TRBJ2-1, with 9 bases matching TRBD2. The CDR3 is 14 residues long. CDR1 and CDR2 from the germline V gene are SQVTM and ANQGSEA. The V segment lost 2 bases and the J segment 3 bases; nucleotides outside the gene matches: 2. CDR3 residues: CSVEPAGGYNEQFF. CDR3 nucleotides: TGCAGCGTTGAACCAGCGGGAGGCTACAATGAGCAGTTCTTC.

This clonotype was seen only a few times. The V gene is TRBV6-4, the J gene TRBJ1-1; 9 positions match TRBD1. This CDR3 is built from 14 residues. CDR1 and CDR2 (germline): MRHNA, SNTAGT. The trim removed 6 bases at V and 4 bases at J, leaving 6 bases unmatched. CDR3 in amino acids: CASSRDRVTTEAFF. DNA for the CDR3: TGTGCCAGCAGCCGGGACAGGGTGACCACTGAAGCTTTCTTT.

This clonotype was picked up many times. The chain uses TRBV5-1 and TRBJ2-3, with D unresolved. The germline V and J ends were trimmed by 0 bases and 4 bases, with 3 bases remaining between them. Looked up from germline, CDR1 is SGHRS and CDR2 is YFSETQ. The CDR3 length is 12 residues. The CDR3 DNA reads TGCGCCAGCAGCTTGGACGCAGATACGCAGTATTTT. Translated, it gives CASSLDADTQYF.

This chain uses TRBV7-9 with TRBJ2-3; a possible D gene is TRBD2 (6 bases). This CDR3 has 17 residues. Per the germline V gene, CDR1 is SEHNR and CDR2 is FQNEAQ (reference sequence). Trimming removed 1 base at V and 4 bases at J, with 18 bases between. As DNA, the CDR3 is TGTGCCAGCAGCTTAGGTTACCTCGGGAGTCTCGCAGATACGCAGTATTTT. It yields the protein CASSLGYLGSLADTQYF.

This clonotype was detected only a few times. The V and J genes are TRBV29-1 and TRBJ1-2; D gene ambiguous. CDR1 and CDR2 from the germline V gene are SQVTM and ANQGSEA. The CDR3 loop spans 11 amino acids. The V and J ends lost 4 bases and 6 bases respectively, with 9 bases between them. The CDR3 sequence is CSVAYSDGYTF. DNA for the CDR3: TGCAGCGTTGCCTACAGCGATGGCTACACCTTC. The complete variable domain, with remaining parts taken from reference TRBV29-1 and TRBJ1-2, reads SAVISQKPSRDICQRGTSLTIQCQVDSQVTMMFWYRQQPGQSLTLIATANQGSEATYESGFVIDKFPISRPNLTFSTLTVSNMSPEDSSIYLCSVAYSDGYTFGSGTRLTVV.

V usage is TRBV20-1 and J usage is TRBJ2-2; 10 positions agree with TRBD2. V lost 4 bases and J lost 3; bases outside the gene matches: 5. Germline lookup yields CDR1 DFQATT and CDR2 SNEGSKA (reference sequence). This CDR3 has 15 amino acids. CDR3 DNA: TGCAGTGCTACTAGCGGGAGTCTTTACACCGGGGAGCTGTTTTTT. It translates to CSATSGSLYTGELFF.

The genes are TRBV20-1 and TRBJ1-4; 7 bases fit TRBD1. The junction had 5 bases not matched to a gene; V was cut back by 3 bases and J by 4 bases. This CDR3 is 14 amino acids long. Looked up from germline, CDR1 is DFQATT and CDR2 is SNEGSKA (reference sequence). CDR3 residues: CSARTAGGNEKLFF. In nucleotides, the CDR3 is TGCAGTGCTAGGACGGCAGGGGGTAATGAAAAACTGTTTTTT.

V usage is TRBV2 and J usage is TRBJ1-6, with D possibly matching TRBD1 (5 bases). Germline assignment: CDR1 SNHLY and CDR2 FYNNEI. Trimming cost V 5 bases and J 7 bases, with 18 bases left between them. The CDR3 sequence is 16 residues long. Written as DNA, the CDR3 is TGTGCCAGCAGTCTGGGGGGGGTCTCGTTGAATTCACCCCTCCACTTT. This codes for CASSLGGVSLNSPLHF.

This clonotype appeared a few times. The chain has TRBV7-9 and TRBJ2-5; weak D call: TRBD1 (6 bases). The germline CDR1 and CDR2 sequences are SEHNR and FQNEAQ (reference sequence). The CDR3 sequence is 14 residues long. Trimming shortened V by 4 bases and J by 4 bases, and 13 bases separated the two germline ends. This chain's CDR3 is CASSYREWAETQYF. DNA for the CDR3: TGTGCCAGCAGCTACAGGGAATGGGCAGAGACCCAGTACTTC. Combining the CDR3 with reference TRBV7-9 and TRBJ2-5 gives the whole variable domain DTGVSQNPRHKITKRGQNVTFRCDPISEHNRLYWYRQTLGQGPEFLTYFQNEAQLEKSRLLSDRFSAERPKGSFSTLEIQRTEQGDSAMYLCASSYREWAETQYFGPGTRLLVL.

The sample holds a few counts of this clonotype. V usage is TRBV7-2 and J usage is TRBJ1-3; D uncertain. V shed 6 bases and J shed 0 bases, with 12 bases lying between them. The length of the CDR3 is 15 residues. Germline CDR1 reads SGHTA; CDR2 reads FQGNSA. The CDR3 coding sequence is TGTGCCAGCAGTCAAATACGGAGCTCTGGAAACACCATATATTTT. It specifies CASSQIRSSGNTIYF.

The rearrangement uses TRBV5-1 and TRBJ2-7; 9 bases map to TRBD2. Trimming cost V 0 bases and J 0 bases; bases outside gene matches: 1. Germline loops: CDR1 SGHRS, CDR2 YFSETQ. The CDR3 runs 15 residues. CDR3 sequence reads: CASSLGSGSSYEQYV. The CDR3 coding sequence is TGCGCCAGCAGCTTGGGTAGCGGGAGCTCCTACGAGCAGTACGTC.

This clonotype was picked up a small number of times. The chain links TRBV2 to TRBJ1-5, with 7 bases fitting TRBD1. CDR1 is SNHLY, CDR2 FYNNEI, per germline. Trimming at V came to 5 bases and at J to 6 bases, leaving 7 bases not matched to a gene. The CDR3 totals 14 residues. The chain's CDR3 is CASSSRTGPQPQHF. The DNA of the CDR3 is TGTGCCAGCAGTTCTCGGACAGGACCTCAGCCCCAGCATTTT.

This clonotype has just a few counts. The gene calls are TRBV18 and TRBJ2-4, with no clear D. In germline, CDR1 is KGHSH, CDR2 LQKENI. V was pared by 0 bases and J by 8 bases, with 8 bases between. CDR3 length: 13 amino acids. CDR3 loop: CASSPPIADIQYF. The DNA of the CDR3 is TGTGCCAGCTCACCACCGATAGCCGACATTCAGTACTTC.

The rearrangement uses TRBV5-1 and TRBJ2-1, with 9 nucleotides matching TRBD1. Trimming took 0 bases from V and 8 from J; bases not matched to a gene: 6. CDR3 length equals 15 residues. CDR1 SGHRS and CDR2 YFSETQ come from the germline V gene. The CDR3 loop is CASSLVQRTGDEQFF. The DNA of the CDR3 is TGCGCCAGCAGCTTGGTCCAACGGACAGGGGATGAGCAGTTCTTC.

This clonotype was seen more than once but under ten times. This rearrangement joins TRBV2 to TRBJ1-5; tentative D call: TRBD1 (6 bases). CDR3 length equals 14 residues. V was cut by 7 bases and J by 4 bases, with 14 bases left in between. CDR1 and CDR2 (germline): SNHLY, FYNNEI. The CDR3 region has the DNA TGTGCCAGCATGTACCAGGGGACGAATCAGCCCCAGCATTTT. Translation gives CASMYQGTNQPQHF.

This clonotype has only a few counts. The chain is built from TRBV4-1 and TRBJ1-6; D is undetermined. Trimming pared 2 bases from V and 15 bases from J, leaving 11 bases between. The CDR3 spans 12 residues. The germline V gene has CDR1 MGHRA and CDR2 YSYEKL. CDR3 loop: CASSQPYDILHF. The CDR3 DNA sequence: TGCGCCAGCAGCCAACCATACGATATCCTCCACTTT.

There are a few counts of this clonotype. The rearrangement links TRBV12-3 or TRBV12-4 to TRBJ2-1; D is undetermined. V was shortened by 3 bases and J by 10 bases, with 13 bases between the two germline ends. The CDR3 is 13 amino acids. The CDR3 here is CASSFESTLEQFF. The DNA for the CDR3 is TGTGCCAGCAGTTTTGAGTCAACATTGGAGCAGTTCTTC.

The rearrangement uses TRBV7-2 and TRBJ2-1; 12 positions agree with TRBD2. Losses at the gene ends were 5 bases for V and 12 bases for J; bases not matched to a gene: 8. The CDR3 is 14 amino acids. CDR1 is SGHTA and CDR2 is FQGNSA in the germline V gene. In DNA, the CDR3 is TGTGCCAGCAGCCCTAGCGGGAGGGGGGTTGGGCAGTTCTTC. It specifies CASSPSGRGVGQFF.

This clonotype was seen repeatedly, ten times or more. The chain couples TRBV6-1 to TRBJ2-3; a possible D gene is TRBD1 (8 bases). CDR3 length: 15 residues. V was shortened by 7 bases and J by 2 bases, with 16 bases between the two germline ends. The germline gives CDR1 MNHNS, CDR2 SASEGT. CDR3 nucleotide sequence: TGTGCCAGCACCACAGGGGGGGGGGTCACAGATACGCAGTATTTT. Residues: CASTTGGGVTDTQYF.

J is TRBJ2-7 and V is TRBV7-9, with D hard to call. Germline V CDR1 and CDR2: SEHNR, FQNEAQ (reference sequence). The CDR3 is 14 residues long. V dropped 3 bases and J dropped 4 bases, with 13 bases sitting between them. The CDR3 DNA reads as TGTGCCAGCAGCTTTCGGTTCCCGCCGTACGAGCAGTACTTC. This encodes CASSFRFPPYEQYF.

The chain recombines TRBV7-8 with TRBJ1-1, with D uncertain. The CDR3 is 13 residues long. The V end was cut by 7 bases, the J end by 6 bases, with 15 bases between. Germline V lookup: CDR1 SGHVS, CDR2 FQNEAQ. The CDR3 is CASTPRVGPEAFF. CDR3 DNA: TGTGCCAGCACCCCGAGGGTCGGGCCTGAAGCTTTCTTT.

This clonotype occurred many times. This rearrangement joins TRBV18 to TRBJ2-2; unclear D gene. CDR3 length: 15 residues. V lost 3 bases and J lost 7, with 15 bases in between. Germline-derived CDR1 and CDR2 are KGHSH and LQKENI. CDR3 residues: CASSPWQTLNGELFF. The CDR3 bases are TGTGCCAGCTCACCGTGGCAGACCTTGAACGGGGAGCTGTTTTTT.

This clonotype was counted at least ten times. The rearrangement links TRBV15 to TRBJ1-6, with a weak D call TRBD1 (5 bases). Germline V gives CDR1 LNHNV, CDR2 YYDKDF (reference sequence). This CDR3 contains 15 residues. V was shortened by 1 base and J by 6 bases, with 10 bases between the two germline ends. CDR3 DNA: TGTGCCACCAGCAGAGTTGCAGGGTTTAATTCACCCCTCCACTTT. Translating it yields CATSRVAGFNSPLHF.

A note on this clonotype: One junction end disagrees with the germline gene, perhaps due to a read error. The V and J genes are TRBV10-3 and TRBJ2-3; the match to TRBD2 covers 11 bases. The germline V gene has CDR1 ENHRY and CDR2 SYGVKD. The CDR3 spans 20 residues. The CDR3 protein is CAISESSPGLADFSTDTQYF. The CDR3 DNA is TGTGCCATCAGCGAGTCTTCGCCGGGACTAGCGGACTTTAGCACAGATACGCAGTATTTT.